The 32 T cell receptor beta chains listed next were all sequenced from one sample in a study of CD8 T cells in Susac syndrome. The authors reverse transcribed about 0.5 to 1 ug RNA with random hexamers. TCRdb reprocessed the immunoSEQ multiplex PCR reads with MiXCR, giving one entry per CDR3 protein. Here the sample spans roughly 400,000 distinct CDR3 sequences, more than 70% being singletons. Material: CD8+ T cells from PBMCs. The receptors derive from a human donor with multiple sclerosis.

This chain joins TRBV6-1 and TRBJ1-2; TRBD1 aligns across 8 bases. CDR3 length equals 15 residues. Germline CDR1 reads MNHNS; CDR2 reads SASEGT. V dropped 3 bases and J dropped 4; count of bases not matched to a gene: 7. Here the CDR3 DNA reads TGTGCCAGCAGTGACCTTAGGACAGGGAGCTATGGCTACACCTTC. Its protein product is CASSDLRTGSYGYTF.

J is TRBJ1-2 and V is TRBV7-9; D is possibly TRBD1 (6 bases). This CDR3 contains 13 residues. Trimming took off 4 bases at V and 6 bases at J, with 12 bases between the two ends. Germline V gene data show CDR1 as SEHNR and CDR2 as FQNEAQ (reference sequence). The CDR3 protein is CASSSDSFDGYTF. DNA of the CDR3: TGTGCCAGCAGCTCGGACAGTTTTGATGGCTACACCTTC.

The chain is built from TRBV30 and TRBJ2-1, with TRBD1 matching 10 bases. This CDR3 has 14 amino acids. V lost 5 bases and J lost 6; bases outside the gene matches: 7. Germline CDR1 GTSNPN, CDR2 SVGIG (reference sequence). CDR3 sequence (DNA): TGTGCCTGGGACCCCGGACAGGGGGGCAATGAGCAGTTCTTC. Its protein product is CAWDPGQGGNEQFF.

The chain uses TRBV6-1 and TRBJ2-7; TRBD1 might be the D (6 bases). The CDR3 totals 15 residues. The germline CDR1 and CDR2 sequences are MNHNS and SASEGT. Trimming left V 8 bases short and J 3 bases short, with 20 bases between. CDR3 region: CASQRRDTSNYEQYF. In nucleotides, the CDR3 is TGTGCCAGCCAACGCCGGGACACCTCAAACTACGAGCAGTACTTC.

This clonotype was detected only once. The chain joins TRBV12-3 or TRBV12-4 to TRBJ2-6; D gene unclear. This CDR3 has 14 residues. V was pared by 6 bases and J by 4 bases, with 10 bases between. The CDR3, as DNA: TGTGCCAGCAGCCCTGAGTCGGGGGCCAACGTCCTGACTTTC. Protein product: CASSPESGANVLTF.

The chain recombines TRBV19 with TRBJ1-1, with D perhaps matching TRBD1 (6 bases). Trimming pared 5 bases from V and 11 bases from J, leaving 18 bases between. Germline loops: CDR1 LNHDA, CDR2 SQIVND (reference sequence). The CDR3 loop spans 13 amino acids. This CDR3 is CASSPRDNLDAFF. As DNA, the CDR3 is TGTGCCAGTAGTCCCAGGGACAATTTGGACGCTTTCTTT.

This clonotype has just a few counts. The chain employs TRBV12-3 or TRBV12-4 and TRBJ2-5; 8 bases map to TRBD2. V shed 3 bases, J shed 5 bases, and the junction held 11 bases outside the gene matches. The CDR3 extends over 16 amino acids. DNA of the CDR3: TGTGCCAGCAGTTTGTGGACGGGAGGGGGGAGCGAGACCCAGTACTTC. This translates into CASSLWTGGGSETQYF.

The CDR3 is CASSRDIASGTYEQYF. The CDR3 DNA reads as TGCGCCAGCAGCCGGGATATAGCGTCAGGGACCTACGAGCAGTACTTC. This rearrangement joins TRBV4-1 to TRBJ2-7; D possibly uses TRBD1 or TRBD2 (5 bases each). Looked up from germline, CDR1 is MGHRA and CDR2 is YSYEKL. Between the trimmed V and J ends, which lost 4 bases and 2 bases, there was a span of 18 bases. The CDR3 spans 16 residues.

The genes are TRBV28 and TRBJ2-1, with 7 bases matching TRBD2. CDR3 length equals 14 residues. Germline V gives CDR1 MDHEN, CDR2 SYDVKM. V lost 6 bases to trimming and J lost 3 bases; unmatched junction nucleotides: 5. CDR3 residues: CASRSGIDYNEQFF. In nucleotides, the CDR3 is TGTGCCAGCAGAAGCGGGATAGACTACAATGAGCAGTTCTTC. The whole variable domain, filled in from reference TRBV28 and TRBJ2-1, reads DVKVTQSSRYLVKRTGEKVFLECVQDMDHENMFWYRQDPGLGLRLIYFSYDVKMKEKGDIPEGYSVSREKKERFSLILESASTNQTSMYLCASRSGIDYNEQFFGPGTRLTVL.

The chain joins TRBV27 to TRBJ1-6, with D maybe TRBD1 (5 bases). V lost 8 bases and J 0 bases, leaving 11 bases between the germline ends. This CDR3 has 15 residues. Germline CDR1 is MNHEY and CDR2 is SMNVEV (reference sequence). CDR3 in DNA: TGTGCCAGCGGGGGGACTCGCTCCTATAATTCACCCCTCCACTTT. This codes for CASGGTRSYNSPLHF.

This chain connects TRBV11-2 to TRBJ2-1; 10 positions agree with TRBD2. Per the germline V gene, CDR1 is SGHAT and CDR2 is FQNNGV. The CDR3 runs 15 residues. Trimming cost V 5 bases and J 2 bases; bases outside gene matches: 3. CDR3: CASSERGGPYNEQFF. The CDR3 DNA follows: TGTGCCAGCAGCGAGCGGGGGGGCCCCTACAATGAGCAGTTCTTC.

The V and J genes are TRBV30 and TRBJ1-5; no firm D call. Trimming took off 0 bases at V and 0 bases at J, with 9 bases between the two ends. Germline CDR1 reads GTSNPN; CDR2 reads SVGIG (reference sequence). The CDR3 is 15 residues long. CDR3 amino acids: CAWSVGLGSNQPQHF. Written as DNA, the CDR3 is TGTGCCTGGAGTGTAGGTCTTGGTAGCAATCAGCCCCAGCATTTT. The variable domain in full, completed from reference TRBV30 and TRBJ1-5, reads SQTIHQWPATLVQPVGSPLSLECTVEGTSNPNLYWYRQAAGRGLQLLFYSVGIGQISSEVPQNLSASRPQDRQFILSSKKLLLSDSGFYLCAWSVGLGSNQPQHFGDGTRLSIL.

The chain has TRBV30 and TRBJ2-3, with 9 nucleotides matching TRBD2. Germline CDR1 is GTSNPN and CDR2 is SVGIG (reference sequence). V was clipped by 6 bases and J by 3 bases; unmatched bases: 10. The CDR3 sequence is 15 residues long. The CDR3 nucleotides are TGTGCCTGTACAGAGACTAGCGGTCTGACAGATACGCAGTATTTT. Translating it yields CACTETSGLTDTQYF. Looking up the rest from reference TRBV30 and TRBJ2-3 gives the full variable domain: SQTIHQWPATLVQPVGSPLSLECTVEGTSNPNLYWYRQAAGRGLQLLFYSVGIGQISSEVPQNLSASRPQDRQFILSSKKLLLSDSGFYLCACTETSGLTDTQYFGPGTRLTVL.

The chain links TRBV28 to TRBJ1-5; unclear D gene. CDR1 is MDHEN and CDR2 is SYDVKM in the germline V gene. Trimming took 6 bases from V and 4 from J, leaving 13 bases between them. This CDR3 has 14 residues. CDR3 loop: CASRFFAGNQPQHF. CDR3 sequence (DNA): TGTGCCAGCAGATTTTTTGCGGGGAATCAGCCCCAGCATTTT.

This chain connects TRBV5-1 to TRBJ2-7; no reliable D call. This CDR3 has 12 amino acids. The germline gives CDR1 SGHRS, CDR2 YFSETQ. V dropped 1 base and J dropped 5 bases, with 7 bases sitting between them. CDR3 residues: CASSLLPDEQYF. The CDR3 nucleotides are TGCGCCAGCAGCTTGTTACCGGACGAGCAGTACTTC.

This chain connects TRBV6-5 to TRBJ2-1; 10 bases align to TRBD2. Germline V gene sequence: CDR1 MNHEY, CDR2 SVGAGI. V gave up 5 bases and J gave up 9 bases; unmatched junction bases: 4. The CDR3 contains 13 residues. The CDR3: CASSAGLAIEQFF. The CDR3 DNA sequence: TGTGCCAGCAGTGCGGGACTAGCGATTGAGCAGTTCTTC.

The CDR3 nucleotides read TGCAGTGCTAGAGATCAGGGGGCGATAAAAAACATTCAGTACTTC. Protein: CSARDQGAIKNIQYF. The V call is TRBV20-1, the J call TRBJ2-4, with TRBD1 matching over 8 bases. The trim removed 0 bases at V and 4 bases at J, leaving 5 bases unmatched. The CDR3 extends over 15 amino acids. Germline V lookup: CDR1 DFQATT, CDR2 SNEGSKA (reference sequence).

The chain combines TRBV29-1 with TRBJ2-4; TRBD1 matches at 7 bases. CDR1 is SQVTM and CDR2 is ANQGSEA in the germline V gene. The V gene end was trimmed by 4 bases and the J gene end by 5 bases; junction bases not matched to a gene: 11. CDR3 size: 15 residues. This chain's CDR3 is CSVGDEGAGQNIQYF. The CDR3 DNA reads TGCAGCGTTGGAGATGAGGGGGCAGGGCAAAACATTCAGTACTTC.

CDR3 sequence (DNA): TGCAGCGCCTTCCTGGGAGAATCCTACGAGCAGTACTTC. It codes for CSAFLGESYEQYF. The genes are TRBV29-1 and TRBJ2-7, with D maybe TRBD2 (5 bases). Germline loops: CDR1 SQVTM, CDR2 ANQGSEA. Trimming cost V 7 bases and J 1 base, with 14 bases left between them. CDR3 size: 13 residues.

The rearrangement uses TRBV5-1 and TRBJ2-7; D possibly corresponds to TRBD2 (5 bases). V shed 0 bases and J shed 5 bases, with 12 bases lying between them. There are 14 residues in the CDR3. The V gene's germline CDR1 is SGHRS and CDR2 YFSETQ. The DNA for the CDR3 is TGCGCCAGCAGCTTGGCAGGACTGAGCGACGAGCAGTACTTC. Amino acids: CASSLAGLSDEQYF.

This clonotype has more than one count but fewer than ten. The chain is built from TRBV28 and TRBJ2-2; 11 positions agree with TRBD1. CDR1 and CDR2 from the germline V gene are MDHEN and SYDVKM. This CDR3 is 16 amino acids long. Trimming cost V 6 bases and J 3 bases; bases outside gene matches: 6. CDR3 DNA: TGTGCCAGCAGGTCCCGGGACAGGGGGTACACCGGGGAGCTGTTTTTT. Translated: CASRSRDRGYTGELFF.

The rearrangement uses TRBV7-9 and TRBJ2-5; D is perhaps TRBD2 (5 bases). Trimming removed 2 bases from V and 4 bases from J, with 17 bases in between. This CDR3 has 16 amino acids. Germline V lookup: CDR1 SEHNR, CDR2 FQNEAQ (reference sequence). CDR3 DNA: TGTGCCAGCAGCTTATTAACCGACGGCGGAGGAGAGACCCAGTACTTC. As protein: CASSLLTDGGGETQYF.

This sequence joins TRBV12-3 or TRBV12-4 and TRBJ2-1; D is unclear. The CDR3 runs 15 residues. The V end was cut by 1 base, the J end by 5 bases, with 12 bases between. The CDR3 region has the DNA TGTGCCAGCAGTTTAGGAGGTGGTGAAAACAATGAGCAGTTCTTC. This codes for CASSLGGGENNEQFF.

J is TRBJ2-4 and V is TRBV4-1; D is perhaps TRBD1 (6 bases). V was clipped by 3 bases and J by 6 bases, with 18 bases between them. CDR1 MGHRA and CDR2 YSYEKL come from the germline V gene. CDR3 length equals 16 residues. The chain's CDR3 is CASSQVGEGQLNIQYF. In DNA, the CDR3 is TGCGCCAGCAGCCAGGTGGGGGAAGGACAGCTAAACATTCAGTACTTC.

This chain joins TRBV5-5 and TRBJ2-7; 10 bases fit TRBD2. The CDR3 totals 15 residues. The germline V gene encodes CDR1 SGHKS and CDR2 YYEKEE (reference sequence). Trimming at V came to 4 bases and at J to 2 bases, leaving 6 bases not matched to a gene. For the CDR3, the DNA is TGTGCCAGCAGCCCTCTAGCGGGAGCTACCTACGAGCAGTACTTC. It translates to CASSPLAGATYEQYF.

This chain links TRBV27 with TRBJ1-5; TRBD1 matches at 7 bases. The CDR3 extends over 16 amino acids. After removal of 3 bases from V and 6 bases from J, the junction contained 11 bases not matched to a gene. Germline V gives CDR1 MNHEY, CDR2 SMNVEV (reference sequence). The CDR3 is CASSLSWQGVGQPQHF. As DNA, the CDR3 is TGTGCCAGCAGTTTGTCTTGGCAGGGGGTCGGTCAGCCCCAGCATTTT.

The chain has TRBV19 and TRBJ1-5; no firm D call. Germline V gene lookup returns CDR1 LNHDA and CDR2 SQIVND (reference sequence). The CDR3 covers 15 residues. The ends were cut back, 1 base at V and 1 base at J, with 8 bases in the middle. CDR3 amino acids: CASSIVGGSNQPQHF. The CDR3 DNA reads TGTGCCAGTAGTATAGTTGGCGGAAGCAATCAGCCCCAGCATTTT.

The V gene is TRBV27, the J gene TRBJ2-7, with 9 positions matching TRBD1. V dropped 4 bases and J dropped 9; count of bases not matched to a gene: 19. This CDR3 region has 17 residues. CDR1 and CDR2 (germline): MNHEY, SMNVEV (reference sequence). The CDR3 DNA follows: TGTGCCAGCAGTTCAGGGGACAGGGTCGGGGTTTCTAGTTGGCAGTACTTC. It is translated as CASSSGDRVGVSSWQYF.

The rearrangement links TRBV14 to TRBJ1-1; 7 bases are a match to TRBD1. The trim removed 2 bases at V and 4 bases at J, leaving 10 bases unmatched. Germline V gene sequence: CDR1 SGHDN, CDR2 FVKESK. The CDR3 spans 16 residues. The CDR3 DNA follows: TGTGCCAGCAGCCAATACCAGGGGGGAAAGGGCACTGAAGCTTTCTTT. As protein: CASSQYQGGKGTEAFF.

The chain couples TRBV4-1 to TRBJ2-2, with D possibly being TRBD1 (6 bases). Per the germline V gene, CDR1 is MGHRA and CDR2 is YSYEKL. The CDR3 has 15 amino acids. V shed 0 bases and J shed 9 bases, with 14 bases lying between them. The CDR3 region is CASSQEGQGLRELFF. The CDR3, as DNA: TGCGCCAGCAGCCAAGAAGGGCAGGGGCTGCGGGAGCTGTTTTTT.

The genes are TRBV29-1 and TRBJ1-2; D not certain. Trimming cost V 0 bases and J 2 bases, with 7 bases left between them. This CDR3 contains 13 residues. CDR1 SQVTM and CDR2 ANQGSEA come from the germline V gene. CDR3 sequence: CSVEDGSNYGYTF. CDR3 coding DNA: TGCAGCGTTGAAGACGGAAGCAACTATGGCTACACCTTC.

The chain recombines TRBV3-1 with TRBJ2-5; 11 nucleotides match TRBD2. The CDR3 spans 21 residues. In germline, CDR1 is LGHDT, CDR2 YNNKEL (reference sequence). After removal of 0 bases from V and 2 bases from J, the junction contained 17 bases not matched to a gene. DNA for the CDR3: TGTGCCAGCAGCCAAGATTTGAGGGTGTTGGGACTAGCGGTTATTCAAGAGACCCAGTACTTC. It yields the protein CASSQDLRVLGLAVIQETQYF.